This T cell receptor beta chain was obtained from a study of T cell changes during pregnancy in multiple sclerosis. TCRdb keeps only in-frame clones here, not all; method: immunoSEQ multiplex PCR. The sample yields about 120,000 clones, 92% seen once. CDR3 size: 15 residues. Germline V gene sequence: CDR1 KGHSH, CDR2 LQKENI. V shed 2 bases and J shed 1 base, with 11 bases lying between them. The clonotype comes from a female donor with multiple sclerosis, enrolled in a pregnancy study. The sample here was peripheral blood, taken in the third trimester of pregnancy. The chain couples TRBV18 to TRBJ1-1, with D hard to call. The CDR3 spells CASSPTQLPNTEAFF. The DNA of the CDR3 is TGTGCCAGCTCACCAACACAGCTTCCGAACACTGAAGCTTTCTTT. Combining the CDR3 with reference TRBV18 and TRBJ1-1 gives the whole variable domain NAGVMQNPRHLVRRRGQEARLRCSPMKGHSHVYWYRQLPEEGLKFMVYLQKENIIDESGMPKERFSAEFPKEGPSILRIQQVVRGDSAAYFCASSPTQLPNTEAFFGQGTRLTVV.